This is a list of T cell receptor beta chains from one sample in a study of human T cells and chemical hapten exposure. One entry per CDR3 protein, called by TCRdb with MiXCR from the RACE reads. The sample comprises 180,000 or so distinct CDR3 sequences, 30% of which are singletons, and 2.5% to 3.5% rests with the top ten. The input for sequencing was whole blood, taken in connection with sensitization to the hapten diphenylcyclopropenone (DPC). These receptor sequences come from a woman aged 25-40 years with alopecia areata. Some clones in this sample may be carry-over from other donors' samples. Each CDR3 is given with its conserved first and last residue. A D gene is named only where the DNA matches it firmly. Clone size is stated in some rows and not others, as once, few, many or a class when expanded.

cdr3_length	d_call	clone_size	v_call	j_call	cdr3_nt	cdr3_aa
15	TRBD1	.	TRBV9	TRBJ2-1	TGTGCCAGCAGCGTAGAGGGACAGGAGATGGGTGAGCAGTTCTTC	CASSVEGQEMGEQFF
14	TRBD1	few	TRBV29-1	TRBJ1-2	TGCAGCGTTGACCGCAGGGGGAATATCGGTGGCTACACCTTC	CSVDRRGNIGGYTF
14	.	few	TRBV18	TRBJ2-5	TGTGCCAGCTCACCACCGTCAGCGCAAGAGACCCAGTACTTC	CASSPPSAQETQYF
15	.	.	TRBV4-1	TRBJ1-5	TGCGCCAGCAGCCATATGGGGGGAAGCAATCAGCCCCAGCATTTT	CASSHMGGSNQPQHF
15	TRBD1	.	TRBV18	TRBJ2-1	TGTGCCAGCTCACCACCTCAGGGGGCACACAATGAGCAGTTCTTC	CASSPPQGAHNEQFF
17	.	.	TRBV29-1	TRBJ1-5	TGCAGCGTTGAAGAGGGGAGGAACAAGGAGACCAATCAGCCCCAGCATTTT	CSVEEGRNKETNQPQHF
15	.	.	TRBV27	TRBJ2-1	TGTGCCAGCACCCGGGTCTTTGGGGCTTACAATGAGCAGTTCTTC	CASTRVFGAYNEQFF
18	TRBD1	.	TRBV5-1	TRBJ1-1	TGCGCCAGCAGCCCTGGCGGGACAGGTGAACATTCTAGGGCTGAAGCTTTCTTT	CASSPGGTGEHSRAEAFF
15	.	few	TRBV28	TRBJ1-1	TGTGCCAGCAGTCCCCGGTCAGGGTTTGGCACTGAAGCTTTCTTT	CASSPRSGFGTEAFF
13	TRBD2	.	TRBV5-1	TRBJ2-7	TGCGCCAGCAGCGTTAGCGGGGACTACGAGCAGTACTTC	CASSVSGDYEQYF
16	.	.	TRBV20-1	TRBJ2-2	TGCAGTGCTAGCCCCAGACGGGGGGCGAGCACCGGGGAGCTGTTTTTT	CSASPRRGASTGELFF
15	.	.	TRBV5-5	TRBJ2-5	TGTGCCAGCAGCTTGGAATGGGCCTCTCAAGAGACCCAGTACTTC	CASSLEWASQETQYF